The 10 T cell receptor beta chains below come from one sample, sequenced in a study of OX40 agonist ivuxolimab in advanced cancers. Using immunoSEQ multiplex PCR, the repertoire was profiled, and TCRdb retains in-frame clones only, with some absent. The data hold under 95,000 clones, with 84% observed a single time. Material: CD4+ or CD8+ T cells sorted from blood, obtained in a trial of the OX40 agonist ivuxolimab. Every receptor here comes from an adult with an advanced solid tumor such as melanoma, head and neck, liver or kidney cancer.

This clone was seen only once. Germline and junction disagree at one end, which may indicate a read error. The rearrangement links TRBV30 to TRBJ2-7, with TRBD1 identical over 12 bases. The germline V gene has CDR1 GTSNPN and CDR2 SVGIG (reference sequence). CDR3 length: 17 residues. DNA of the CDR3: TGTGCCGGGAGTGCGGGGACAGGGGGCCGGTATGGGGGCGAGCAGTACTTC. It translates to CAGSAGTGGRYGGEQYF.

The rearrangement uses TRBV4-1 and TRBJ1-1, with 10 bases matching TRBD1. The CDR3 extends over 15 amino acids. CDR1 is MGHRA, CDR2 YSYEKL, per germline. Unmatched junction bases numbered 6, after V lost 4 bases and J lost 4 bases. As DNA, the CDR3 is TGCGCCAGCAGCCGAGGGGGACAGGGGACCACTGAAGCTTTCTTT. Its protein product is CASSRGGQGTTEAFF.

This chain uses TRBV5-1 with TRBJ2-1, with 8 bases aligning to TRBD1. There are 11 residues in the CDR3. J was trimmed by 12 bases and V by 4 bases; bases with no gene match: 3. Germline V gene sequence: CDR1 SGHRS, CDR2 YFSETQ. CDR3 bases: TGCGCCAGCAGCACCGGACAGGGGCAGTTCTTC. Protein product: CASSTGQGQFF.

The rearrangement links TRBV6-5 to TRBJ2-7, with D tentatively TRBD1 (6 bases). Deletions cut 2 bases from V and 3 bases from J, with 8 bases between. CDR3 length: 13 residues. Looked up from germline, CDR1 is MNHEY and CDR2 is SVGAGI. The CDR3 DNA follows: TGTGCCAGCAGTTACACAGGGAACTACGAGCAGTACGTC. Translation gives CASSYTGNYEQYV.

The rearrangement joins TRBV11-2 to TRBJ1-6, with no clear D. The ends were cut back, 5 bases at V and 8 bases at J, with 16 bases in the middle. The CDR3 runs to 15 residues. Germline lookup yields CDR1 SGHAT and CDR2 FQNNGV. The CDR3 DNA reads as TGTGCCAGCAGCCCCTCCGCAGGCATGTATTCACCCCTCCACTTT. Amino acid sequence: CASSPSAGMYSPLHF.

This clone was seen more than once but under ten times. This rearrangement joins TRBV15 to TRBJ1-6; 7 positions match TRBD1. V gave up 0 bases and J gave up 8 bases; unmatched junction bases: 1. Germline CDR1 is LNHNV and CDR2 is YYDKDF (reference sequence). The CDR3 runs to 14 residues. For the CDR3, the DNA is TGTGCCACCAGCAGAGATCAGGGGGATTCACCCCTCCACTTT. Its translation: CATSRDQGDSPLHF.

CDR3 in amino acids: CARFAGYEQYF. The CDR3 DNA is TGTGCCAGGTTTGCGGGTTACGAGCAGTACTTC. The chain uses TRBV21-1 and TRBJ2-7; the table's D call TRBD2 went unverified against the DNA. TRBV21-1 is recorded as a pseudogene. The CDR3 length is 11 residues.

The rearrangement joins TRBV11-2 to TRBJ2-7; TRBD2 is a possible D gene (5 bases). This CDR3 contains 15 residues. CDR1 SGHAT and CDR2 FQNNGV come from the germline V gene. V was cut by 4 bases and J by 1 base, with 14 bases left in between. This CDR3 is CASSYLPGISYEQYF. The CDR3 nucleotides are TGTGCCAGCAGCTACCTCCCCGGGATTTCCTACGAGCAGTACTTC. Using reference TRBV11-2 and TRBJ2-7 for the parts outside the CDR3, the full variable domain is EAGVAQSPRYKIIEKRQSVAFWCNPISGHATLYWYQQILGQGPKLLIQFQNNGVVDDSQLPKDRFSAERLKGVDSTLKIQPAKLEDSAVYLCASSYLPGISYEQYFGPGTRLTVT.

The gene calls are TRBV11-2 and TRBJ1-5; D is uncertain. Per germline, CDR1 SGHAT and CDR2 FQNNGV. This CDR3 region has 15 residues. The V and J ends lost 4 bases and 6 bases respectively, with 16 bases between them. CDR3 sequence (DNA): TGTGCCAGCAGCTCTCTCCGGGGTAAGGGTCAGCCCCAGCATTTT. It is translated as CASSSLRGKGQPQHF. The variable domain in full, completed from reference TRBV11-2 and TRBJ1-5, reads EAGVAQSPRYKIIEKRQSVAFWCNPISGHATLYWYQQILGQGPKLLIQFQNNGVVDDSQLPKDRFSAERLKGVDSTLKIQPAKLEDSAVYLCASSSLRGKGQPQHFGDGTRLSIL.

The CDR3 DNA reads as TGTGCCAGCAGTTTCGTGGGGGTGGGTCAGCCCCAGCATTTT. Residues: CASSFVGVGQPQHF. V usage is TRBV28 and J usage is TRBJ1-5; D possibly corresponds to TRBD1 (5 bases). Trimming stripped 3 bases from V and 6 bases from J, with 12 bases between. Germline CDR1 is MDHEN and CDR2 is SYDVKM. This CDR3 contains 14 residues.